Presented here are 7 T cell receptor beta chains from one specimen sequenced in a study of T cells after yellow fever vaccination (dated by TCRdb to about 2019). Libraries were prepared through 5' RACE. Sequencer: Illumina HiSeq 2500. TCRdb reworked the public reads: Q25 trimming with fastp, MiXCR clone assembly, productive beta chains retained. A single entry per CDR3 protein holds the most common genes and DNA from its merged rows. Counted in this sample were over 150,000 distinct CDR3 sequences; roughly 6.4% of them appeared once. The ten top clones hold 2.9% of the sample. The treatment or condition label, read with the paper, signifies: live attenuated yellow fever vaccine strain. Sequences were derived from CD4+ T cells sorted from PBMCs, sampled on the day of the first yellow fever vaccination. The receptors derive from a man aged 18 to 29 who received the YFV17D yellow fever vaccine.

This rearrangement joins TRBV7-8 to TRBJ1-5; D remains ambiguous. V was shortened by 3 bases and J by 9 bases, with 12 bases between the two germline ends. CDR1 is SGHVS and CDR2 is FQNEAQ in the germline V gene. The CDR3 contains 13 residues. The CDR3 sequence: CASSFLGIRPQHF. The CDR3 nucleotides are TGTGCCAGCAGCTTCCTGGGAATCCGGCCCCAGCATTTT. Looking up the rest from reference TRBV7-8 and TRBJ1-5 gives the full variable domain: GAGVSQSPRYKVAKRGQDVALRCDPISGHVSLFWYQQALGQGPEFLTYFQNEAQLDKSGLPSDRFFAERPEGSVSTLKIQRTQQEDSAVYLCASSFLGIRPQHFGDGTRLSIL.

This clonotype was seen a few times. The rearrangement joins TRBV11-3 to TRBJ1-1; TRBD1 agrees at 8 bases. CDR1 is SGHNT, CDR2 YENEEA, per germline. The length of the CDR3 is 14 residues. Trimming at V came to 5 bases and at J to 0 bases, leaving 2 bases not matched to a gene. CDR3 sequence: CASSRDRMNTEAFF. As DNA, the CDR3 is TGTGCCAGCAGCCGGGACAGGATGAACACTGAAGCTTTCTTT.

This clonotype was seen at least ten times. This chain links TRBV20-1 with TRBJ2-4, with no clear D. Trimming removed 0 bases from V and 7 bases from J, with 10 bases in between. This CDR3 spans 13 amino acids. Germline assignment: CDR1 DFQATT and CDR2 SNEGSKA (reference sequence). CDR3 nucleotide sequence: TGCAGTGCTAGAGATCCGAACAGCAACATTCAGTACTTC. Its translation: CSARDPNSNIQYF.

This clonotype was seen many times. The chain couples TRBV7-2 to TRBJ2-3; 10 bases map to TRBD2. The germline CDR1 and CDR2 sequences are SGHTA and FQGNSA. The CDR3 has 16 residues. V lost 6 bases to trimming and J lost 4 bases; unmatched junction nucleotides: 10. CDR3 coding DNA: TGTGCCAGCAGAACTCAAGCTAGCGGGGGTGCAGATACGCAGTATTTT. Protein: CASRTQASGGADTQYF. Complete variable domain (other parts from reference TRBV7-2 and TRBJ2-3): GAGVSQSPSNKVTEKGKDVELRCDPISGHTALYWYRQSLGQGLEFLIYFQGNSAPDKSGLPSDRFSAERTGGSVSTLTIQRTQQEDSAVYLCASRTQASGGADTQYFGPGTRLTVL.

In its sample, this clonotype was seen many times. The genes are TRBV19 and TRBJ1-1; D not certain. From germline, CDR1 is LNHDA and CDR2 SQIVND (reference sequence). The CDR3 runs 14 residues. Trimming took 1 base from V and 2 from J, leaving 8 bases between them. CDR3 amino acids: CASSIGTANTEAFF. Written as DNA, the CDR3 is TGTGCCAGTAGTATAGGTACAGCTAACACTGAAGCTTTCTTT. Full variable domain (rest looked up from reference TRBV19 and TRBJ1-1): DGGITQSPKYLFRKEGQNVTLSCEQNLNHDAMYWYRQDPGQGLRLIYYSQIVNDFQKGDIAEGYSVSREKKESFPLTVTSAQKNPTAFYLCASSIGTANTEAFFGQGTRLTVV.

At least ten counts were recorded for this clonotype. This sequence joins TRBV25-1 and TRBJ2-3; D gene unclear. Trimming cost V 6 bases and J 0 bases, with 7 bases left between them. This CDR3 spans 13 amino acids. Germline V lookup: CDR1 MGHDK, CDR2 SYGVNS. The CDR3: CASRRTSTDTQYF. The CDR3 DNA follows: TGTGCCAGCAGAAGAACAAGCACAGATACGCAGTATTTT.

This clonotype was seen many times. The V and J genes are TRBV5-1 and TRBJ2-3; D possibly uses TRBD1 or TRBD2 (5 bases each). The CDR3 extends over 16 amino acids. Germline V lookup: CDR1 SGHRS, CDR2 YFSETQ. Trimming shortened V by 7 bases and J by 5 bases, and 23 bases separated the two germline ends. CDR3 in DNA: TGCGCCAGCGGGTTAGGCGCCGGGACCTTTGGAGATACGCAGTATTTT. It specifies CASGLGAGTFGDTQYF. The entire variable domain, with the rest obtained from reference TRBV5-1 and TRBJ2-3, is as follows: KAGVTQTPRYLIKTRGQQVTLSCSPISGHRSVSWYQQTPGQGLQFLFEYFSETQRNKGNFPGRFSGRQFSNSRSEMNVSTLELGDSALYLCASGLGAGTFGDTQYFGPGTRLTVL.